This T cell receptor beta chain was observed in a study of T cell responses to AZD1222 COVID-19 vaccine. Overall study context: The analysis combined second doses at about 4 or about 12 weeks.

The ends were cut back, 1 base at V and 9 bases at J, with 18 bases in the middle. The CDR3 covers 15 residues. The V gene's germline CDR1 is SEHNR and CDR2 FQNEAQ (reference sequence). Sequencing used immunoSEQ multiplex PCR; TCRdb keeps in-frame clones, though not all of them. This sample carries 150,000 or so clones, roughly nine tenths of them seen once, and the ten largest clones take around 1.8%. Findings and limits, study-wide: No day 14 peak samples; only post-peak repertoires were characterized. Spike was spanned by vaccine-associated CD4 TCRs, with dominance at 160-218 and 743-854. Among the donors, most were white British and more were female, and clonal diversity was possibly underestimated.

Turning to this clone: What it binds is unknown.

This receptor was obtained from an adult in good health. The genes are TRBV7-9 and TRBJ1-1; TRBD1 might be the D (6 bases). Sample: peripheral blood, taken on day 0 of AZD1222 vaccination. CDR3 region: CASSLERGAQGKAFF. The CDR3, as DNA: TGTGCCAGCAGCTTAGAAAGGGGGGCGCAGGGAAAAGCTTTCTTT.